Below are 14 T cell receptor beta chains sequenced from a single sample in a study of blood T cells in healthy people across ages. The use of a sample-barcoded 5' primer and a J-beta primer mix characterized a second PCR of about 7 to 12 cycles. MiXCR, run by TCRdb on the 5' RACE reads, gives a single entry per CDR3 protein. The table has around 1,000,000 distinct CDR3 sequences, less than 45% seen once; the top ten hold approximately 14%. The sample taken for sequencing was blood. These receptors were taken from a man between 18 and 29 years old in good health.

The rearrangement uses TRBV9 and TRBJ2-2, with D tentatively TRBD1 (5 bases). The germline V gene encodes CDR1 SGDLS and CDR2 YYNGEE. The CDR3 extends over 15 amino acids. The ends were cut back, 2 bases at V and 4 bases at J, with 12 bases in the middle. The CDR3: CASSVSDSTTGELFF. In nucleotides, the CDR3 is TGTGCCAGCAGCGTCTCAGACAGTACCACCGGGGAGCTGTTTTTT. The full variable domain, rest sourced from reference TRBV9 and TRBJ2-2, is DSGVTQTPKHLITATGQRVTLRCSPRSGDLSVYWYQQSLDQGLQFLIQYYNGEERAKGNILERFSAQQFPDLHSELNLSSLELGDSALYFCASSVSDSTTGELFFGEGSRLTVL.

The rearrangement links TRBV7-2 to TRBJ2-1; 11 bases align to TRBD2. Unmatched junction bases numbered 6, after V lost 4 bases and J lost 13 bases. Germline V gene sequence: CDR1 SGHTA, CDR2 FQGNSA. The CDR3 has 13 residues. The CDR3 sequence is CASSSLSGGAQFF. CDR3 coding DNA: TGTGCCAGCAGCTCCCTTAGCGGGGGGGCACAGTTCTTC.

The chain links TRBV2 to TRBJ1-1, with TRBD1 identical over 11 bases. The CDR3 runs 15 residues. Germline V lookup: CDR1 SNHLY, CDR2 FYNNEI. V trimming: 8 bases; J trimming: 4 bases; junction bases outside the gene matches: 9. DNA of the CDR3: TGTGCCAGCGACCGGACAGGGGGCTACACCACTGAAGCTTTCTTT. It translates to CASDRTGGYTTEAFF.

In this sample, this clonotype turned up a few times. The chain is built from TRBV2 and TRBJ1-1; 7 bases agree with TRBD1. There are 15 residues in the CDR3. CDR1 and CDR2 from the germline V gene are SNHLY and FYNNEI. V shed 6 bases and J 1 base; nucleotides not matched to a gene: 8. The CDR3 DNA reads as TGTGCCAGCAGACTGCGGACAGGTACGAACACTGAAGCTTTCTTT. It specifies CASRLRTGTNTEAFF.

The gene calls are TRBV20-1 and TRBJ2-3; D gene unclear. The CDR3 is made up of 14 amino acids. The V and J ends lost 1 base and 0 bases respectively, with 8 bases between them. Germline loops: CDR1 DFQATT, CDR2 SNEGSKA (reference sequence). CDR3 DNA: TGCAGTGCTAGAGGCGCGACTAGCACAGATACGCAGTATTTT. Translation gives CSARGATSTDTQYF.

The chain uses TRBV4-3 and TRBJ2-5, with TRBD2 identical over 7 bases. The V gene's germline CDR1 is LGHNA and CDR2 YSLEER. Germline trimming cut 0 bases from V and 4 bases from J; bases unmatched to any gene: 11. There are 17 residues in the CDR3. CDR3 in DNA: TGCGCCAGCAGCCAAGATAATGGCGGGGGAACGCGAGAGACCCAGTACTTC. Its translation is CASSQDNGGGTRETQYF.

Details on this clonotype: The junction departs from germline at one end; a sequencing error may be responsible. The V call is TRBV7-2, the J call TRBJ1-2; D is undetermined. The CDR3 length is 13 residues. CDR1 and CDR2 (germline): SGHTA, FQGNSA. The CDR3 region is CASNLDTIYGYTF. CDR3 nucleotide sequence: TGTGCCAGCAACTTAGATACCATCTATGGCTACACCTTC.

This chain joins TRBV9 and TRBJ1-1; unclear D gene. Germline V gives CDR1 SGDLS, CDR2 YYNGEE. The CDR3 spans 14 residues. Deletions cut 0 bases from V and 2 bases from J, with 8 bases between. The CDR3 nucleotides read TGTGCCAGCAGCGTAGGAGCCGATAACACTGAAGCTTTCTTT. Its protein product is CASSVGADNTEAFF.

The chain uses TRBV4-3 and TRBJ2-7, with 8 bases aligning to TRBD1. Germline V gives CDR1 LGHNA, CDR2 YSLEER. CDR3 length equals 17 residues. Trimming removed 0 bases from V and 0 bases from J; junction bases left unmatched: 7. In nucleotides, the CDR3 is TGCGCCAGCAGCCAAGATCGGACAGGGATACACTCCTACGAGCAGTACTTC. The encoded protein is CASSQDRTGIHSYEQYF.

The chain couples TRBV10-3 to TRBJ1-1; no clear D. Germline V gives CDR1 ENHRY, CDR2 SYGVKD. This CDR3 has 12 residues. V was trimmed by 8 bases and J by 1 base, leaving 8 bases between them. CDR3: CAIGWENTEAFF. The CDR3 coding sequence is TGTGCCATCGGATGGGAGAACACTGAAGCTTTCTTT.

The chain couples TRBV9 to TRBJ2-3, with D possibly called TRBD1 or TRBD2 (5 bases each). The V gene lost 3 bases and the J gene lost 5 bases, with 13 bases spanning the gap. The CDR3 consists of 14 residues. The germline gives CDR1 SGDLS, CDR2 YYNGEE. The CDR3 nucleotides read TGTGCCAGCAGCGGGGGGAAGGTTATAGATACGCAGTATTTT. Protein: CASSGGKVIDTQYF.

This chain links TRBV6-4 with TRBJ1-2; the D gene is possibly TRBD1 (5 bases). The length of the CDR3 is 14 residues. Germline V gives CDR1 MRHNA, CDR2 SNTAGT. The V and J ends lost 6 bases and 2 bases respectively, with 13 bases between them. CDR3 sequence (DNA): TGTGCCAGCAGCCAGGACATGGGGAACTATGGCTACACCTTC. It codes for CASSQDMGNYGYTF.

The genes are TRBV6-2 or TRBV6-3 and TRBJ2-5; D unclear. The germline V and J ends were trimmed by 0 bases and 1 base, with 12 bases remaining between them. In germline, CDR1 is MNHEY, CDR2 SVGEGT. The CDR3 covers 16 residues. The CDR3 nucleotides are TGTGCCAGCAGTTACTCGATGGTCCATCTCCAAGAGACCCAGTACTTC. Translated: CASSYSMVHLQETQYF.

The chain combines TRBV13 with TRBJ2-3; TRBD1 might be the D (5 bases). This CDR3 is 14 amino acids long. Between the trimmed V and J ends, which lost 2 bases and 6 bases, there was a span of 12 bases. Germline lookup yields CDR1 PRHDT and CDR2 FYEKMQ (reference sequence). CDR3 residues: CASSLTGNLDTQYF. CDR3 bases: TGTGCCAGCAGCTTAACAGGAAACCTGGATACGCAGTATTTT.